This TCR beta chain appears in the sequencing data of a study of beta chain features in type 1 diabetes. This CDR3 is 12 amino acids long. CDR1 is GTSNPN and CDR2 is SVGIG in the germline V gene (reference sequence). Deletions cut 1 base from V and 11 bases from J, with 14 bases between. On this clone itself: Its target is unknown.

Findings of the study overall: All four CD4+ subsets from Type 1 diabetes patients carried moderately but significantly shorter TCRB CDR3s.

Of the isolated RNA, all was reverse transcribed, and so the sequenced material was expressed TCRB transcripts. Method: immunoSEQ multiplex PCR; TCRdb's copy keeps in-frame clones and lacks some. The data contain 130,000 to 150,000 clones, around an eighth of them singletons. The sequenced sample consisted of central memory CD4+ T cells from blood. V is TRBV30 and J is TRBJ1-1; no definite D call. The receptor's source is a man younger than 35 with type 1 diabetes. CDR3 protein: CAWSASVVRAFF. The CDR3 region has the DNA TGTGCCTGGAGTGCGTCAGTGGTAAGGGCTTTCTTT. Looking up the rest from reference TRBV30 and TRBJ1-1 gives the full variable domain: SQTIHQWPATLVQPVGSPLSLECTVEGTSNPNLYWYRQAAGRGLQLLFYSVGIGQISSEVPQNLSASRPQDRQFILSSKKLLLSDSGFYLCAWSASVVRAFFGQGTRLTVV.